The 4 T cell receptor beta chains below were found in one sample sequenced in a study of graft-versus-host responses after intestinal transplantation. Repertoires were generated with immunoSEQ multiplex PCR, while TCRdb's copy carries only in-frame clones and drops some. The sample records 65,000 to 90,000 clones, 89% being singletons. Their cognate antigens are unknown. The sequences come from unstimulated CD8+ T cells sorted from spleen or lymph node cells, collected before intestinal transplant. These receptors came from a human donor who received an intestinal transplant.

V gene TRBV5-5 combines with J gene TRBJ2-7; D unclear. The V gene's germline CDR1 is SGHKS and CDR2 YYEKEE (reference sequence). The CDR3 runs to 13 residues. V lost 4 bases and J lost 4, with 12 bases in between. CDR3 loop: CASSERTAYEQYF. The DNA of the CDR3 is TGTGCCAGCAGCGAACGAACAGCTTACGAGCAGTACTTC. Supplemented by reference TRBV5-5 and TRBJ2-7, the full variable domain reads DAGVTQSPTHLIKTRGQQVTLRCSPISGHKSVSWYQQVLGQGPQFIFQYYEKEERGRGNFPDRFSARQFPNYSSELNVNALLLGDSALYLCASSERTAYEQYFGPGTRLTVT.

The rearrangement uses TRBV6-5 and TRBJ1-1; a weak D match, TRBD1 (6 bases). This CDR3 is 16 amino acids long. The germline CDR1 and CDR2 sequences are MNHEY and SVGAGI. V gave up 2 bases and J gave up 4 bases, with 17 bases separating them. The CDR3 region is CASSYASRGLGTEAFF. In nucleotides, the CDR3 is TGTGCCAGCAGTTACGCTTCCAGGGGATTGGGCACTGAAGCTTTCTTT.

V is TRBV7-2 and J is TRBJ2-1; 7 positions match TRBD2. Germline CDR1 and CDR2: SGHTA and FQGNSA. V was pared by 11 bases and J by 7 bases, with 14 bases of the junction left unmatched. This CDR3 is built from 14 residues. DNA of the CDR3: TGTGCCGGGGGGGACGCTCCCGTTGGGAATGAGCAGTTCTTC. Protein: CAGGDAPVGNEQFF.

The V and J genes are TRBV28 and TRBJ2-7; D possibly corresponds to TRBD2 (6 bases). The CDR3 is made up of 14 amino acids. Germline CDR1 and CDR2: MDHEN and SYDVKM. The V gene lost 3 bases and the J gene lost 3 bases, with 12 bases spanning the gap. The DNA of the CDR3 is TGTGCCAGCAGTTTGAAGGGCGGGGTCTACGAGCAGTACTTC. Its protein is CASSLKGGVYEQYF.